These 10 T cell receptor beta chains were sequenced from one sample in a study of shared clonotypes between healthy human individuals. Profiled with immunoSEQ multiplex PCR; TCRdb holds only in-frame clones, not every one. Here the sample spans approximately 500,000 clones, about three quarters being singletons. What was sequenced was PBMCs. The source is a woman aged 35 to 49 in good health. Some clones in this sample may be carry-over from other donors' samples.

This clone has a handful of counts. The chain is built from TRBV30 and TRBJ1-5; 7 bases are shared with TRBD1. The CDR3 contains 13 residues. Germline CDR1 and CDR2: GTSNPN and SVGIG (reference sequence). Trimming took 2 bases from V and 7 from J; bases not matched to a gene: 5. The CDR3 bases are TGTGCCTGGAGTCACAGGGGAGGACAGCCCCAGCATTTT. Encoded protein: CAWSHRGGQPQHF.

The chain has TRBV7-9 and TRBJ2-3; the D is unclear. The CDR3 sequence is 13 residues long. Germline lookup yields CDR1 SEHNR and CDR2 FQNEAQ (reference sequence). With 3 bases removed from V and 1 base from J, the gap between germline ends came to 5 bases. Here the CDR3 DNA reads TGTGCCAGCAGCTTGGTAGGCACAGATACGCAGTATTTT. Protein sequence: CASSLVGTDTQYF.

This sequence joins TRBV27 and TRBJ2-7; D call uncertain. CDR1 and CDR2 (germline): MNHEY, SMNVEV (reference sequence). V dropped 0 bases and J dropped 1 base, with 7 bases sitting between them. This CDR3 is 14 amino acids long. DNA of the CDR3: TGTGCCAGCAGTTTATCTGGCAGGTCCTACGAGCAGTACTTC. This gives the protein CASSLSGRSYEQYF.

The V call is TRBV11-2, the J call TRBJ2-5; either TRBD1 or TRBD2 may supply D (5 bases each). V was pared by 6 bases and J by 7 bases, with 18 bases between. This CDR3 has 14 residues. Germline CDR1 is SGHAT and CDR2 is FQNNGV. CDR3: CASSRGQRSGTQYF. DNA for the CDR3: TGTGCCAGCAGTCGGGGCCAGCGGAGCGGGACCCAGTACTTC.

V gene TRBV15 combines with J gene TRBJ1-1, with TRBD1 matching over 10 bases. Germline-derived CDR1 and CDR2 are LNHNV and YYDKDF (reference sequence). Trimming took 2 bases from V and 0 from J; bases not matched to a gene: 9. This CDR3 has 18 residues. CDR3 nucleotide sequence: TGTGCCACCAGCAGACCGCTGAGGGACAGGGGATTGAACACTGAAGCTTTCTTT. Amino acids: CATSRPLRDRGLNTEAFF.

J is TRBJ2-7 and V is TRBV4-1; D assignment may be TRBD1 or TRBD2 (5 bases each). Trimming removed 2 bases at V and 2 bases at J, with 19 bases between. Germline V gene lookup returns CDR1 MGHRA and CDR2 YSYEKL. CDR3 length: 17 amino acids. The CDR3 reads CASSQFPGTALTYEQYF. Here the CDR3 DNA reads TGCGCCAGCAGCCAATTCCCCGGGACGGCGCTGACCTACGAGCAGTACTTC.

This chain uses TRBV5-6 with TRBJ2-7, with D hard to call. Germline V lookup: CDR1 SGHDT, CDR2 YYEEEE. The CDR3 covers 15 residues. The germline V and J ends were trimmed by 4 bases and 0 bases, with 14 bases remaining between them. CDR3 DNA: TGTGCCAGCAGCCCTCTAGGAAGGAGCTCCTACGAGCAGTACTTC. Its translation: CASSPLGRSSYEQYF.

The chain uses TRBV5-5 and TRBJ2-7, with TRBD2 as a possible D gene (6 bases). CDR3 size: 17 residues. Between the trimmed V and J ends, which lost 1 base and 3 bases, there was a span of 20 bases. Per the germline V gene, CDR1 is SGHKS and CDR2 is YYEKEE (reference sequence). This chain's CDR3 is CASSLSTGRGAHYEQYF. The CDR3 DNA is TGTGCCAGCAGCTTGTCTACCGGACGCGGGGCCCACTACGAGCAGTACTTC.

This chain links TRBV6-1 with TRBJ1-5, with D possibly being TRBD1 (6 bases). This CDR3 has 13 amino acids. CDR1 MNHNS and CDR2 SASEGT come from the germline V gene. Trimming pared 5 bases from V and 5 bases from J, leaving 10 bases between. The CDR3 region is CASSRGPDQPQHF. As DNA, the CDR3 is TGTGCCAGCAGTCGGGGGCCCGATCAGCCCCAGCATTTT.

Relative to its sample, this clone is medium-sized. This chain connects TRBV20-1 to TRBJ2-5, with a possible D match to TRBD1 (6 bases). CDR3 length: 11 amino acids. Germline CDR1 and CDR2: DFQATT and SNEGSKA (reference sequence). The CDR3 protein is CSGQLGETQYF. The CDR3 DNA reads TGCAGCGGACAGTTAGGAGAGACCCAGTACTTC.